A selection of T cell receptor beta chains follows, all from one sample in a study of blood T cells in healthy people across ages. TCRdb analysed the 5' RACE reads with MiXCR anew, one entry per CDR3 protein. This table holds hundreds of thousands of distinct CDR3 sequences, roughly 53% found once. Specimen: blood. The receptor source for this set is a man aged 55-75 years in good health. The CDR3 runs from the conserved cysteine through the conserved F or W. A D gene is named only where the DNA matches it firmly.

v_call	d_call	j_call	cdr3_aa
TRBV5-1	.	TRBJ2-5	CASSLGRSPEETQYF
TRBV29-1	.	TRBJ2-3	CSVDRGSDTQYF
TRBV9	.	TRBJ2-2	CASSVDPGPDTGELFF
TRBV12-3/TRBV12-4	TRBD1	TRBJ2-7	CASSSQGAACEQYF
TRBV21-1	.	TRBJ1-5	CAARTVYSNQPQHF
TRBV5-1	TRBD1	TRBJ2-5	CASSLTGEETQYF
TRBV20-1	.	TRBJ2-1	CSARDLEGRNEQFF
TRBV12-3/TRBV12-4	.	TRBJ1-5	CASRNRDTQSAQHF
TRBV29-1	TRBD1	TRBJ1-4	CSVAGTANEKLFF
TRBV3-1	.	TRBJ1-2	CASSHGDLGYTF
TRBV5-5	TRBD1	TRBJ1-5	CASSTGTGGMGNQPQHF
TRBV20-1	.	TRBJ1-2	CSALKDSTNYGYTF
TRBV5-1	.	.	CASNPVGTGTQYF
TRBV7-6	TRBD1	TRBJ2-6	CASTLGGPGANVLTF
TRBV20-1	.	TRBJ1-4	CSARRTSEEKLFF
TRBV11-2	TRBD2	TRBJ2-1	CASSRIAGLYNEQFF
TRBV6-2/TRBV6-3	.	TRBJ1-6	CASRVFEGYNSPLHF
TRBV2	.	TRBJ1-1	CASSSEGIQAVEAFF
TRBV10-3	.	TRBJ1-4	CAISERGHNEKLFF
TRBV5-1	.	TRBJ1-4	CASSHDLGSTNEKLFF
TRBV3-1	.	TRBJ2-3	CASSHRWRPDTQYF
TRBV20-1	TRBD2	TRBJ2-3	CSARDRLAGPTDTQYF
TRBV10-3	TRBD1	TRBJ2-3	CAISPRTGTTDTQYF
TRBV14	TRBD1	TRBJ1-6	CASSLRTGGSPLHF
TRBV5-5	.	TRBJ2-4	CASSTPGKGAKNIQYF
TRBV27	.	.	CASSLMQGRIQYF
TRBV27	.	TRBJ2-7	CASSLSGRVPYEQYF
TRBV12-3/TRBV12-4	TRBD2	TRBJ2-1	CASSFPGGARNEQFF
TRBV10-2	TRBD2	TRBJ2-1	CASSGGGPKQFF
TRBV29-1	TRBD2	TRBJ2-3	CSVELAGGPGDTQYF